Below are 13 T cell receptor beta chains sequenced from a single sample in a study of blood T cell repertoires in COVID-19. The data were produced by immunoSEQ multiplex PCR, yet TCRdb's version contains in-frame clones alone and is incomplete. The sample contains around 160,000 clones, more than 75% of which appear only once. Sequences were obtained from peripheral blood. Every receptor here comes from an older woman with COVID-19, enrolled during active disease.

This sequence joins TRBV7-3 and TRBJ2-2; 7 nucleotides match TRBD1. Per germline, CDR1 SGHTA and CDR2 FQGTGA. The CDR3 is 14 residues long. J was trimmed by 5 bases and V by 5 bases; bases with no gene match: 5. The CDR3 loop reads CASSHPDRTGELFF. As DNA, the CDR3 is TGTGCCAGCAGCCACCCGGACAGGACCGGGGAGCTGTTTTTT.

The V gene is TRBV7-6, the J gene TRBJ2-2; TRBD1 aligns across 8 bases. V shed 4 bases and J 2 bases; nucleotides not matched to a gene: 9. In germline, CDR1 is SGHVS, CDR2 FNYEAQ. CDR3 length equals 17 residues. The chain's CDR3 is CASSSSPQGANTGELFF. The CDR3 DNA follows: TGTGCCAGCAGCTCAAGCCCCCAGGGGGCAAACACCGGGGAGCTGTTTTTT.

The rearrangement links TRBV27 to TRBJ1-1, with D uncertain. The CDR3 runs to 11 residues. The V gene lost 5 bases and the J gene lost 6 bases, with 7 bases spanning the gap. Germline lookup yields CDR1 MNHEY and CDR2 SMNVEV (reference sequence). The CDR3 coding sequence is TGTGCCAGCAGTAGCCGGGCTGAAGCTTTCTTT. Protein sequence: CASSSRAEAFF.

The chain has TRBV7-2 and TRBJ2-6; D may be TRBD2 (6 bases). CDR1 and CDR2 (germline): SGHTA, FQGNSA. V was trimmed by 5 bases and J by 4 bases, leaving 12 bases between them. The CDR3 extends over 15 amino acids. The CDR3 region is CASSMSEGGANVLTF. In DNA, the CDR3 is TGTGCCAGCAGCATGTCGGAGGGAGGGGCCAACGTCCTGACTTTC.

This clone was seen just once. The chain uses TRBV5-4 and TRBJ1-6; 8 positions match TRBD1. V shed 5 bases, J shed 9 bases, and the junction held 13 bases outside the gene matches. Germline CDR1 SGHNT, CDR2 YYREEE (reference sequence). This CDR3 has 16 residues. CDR3 DNA sequence: TGTGCCAGCAGTTCCCCCAACAGGGGGATAGGTTCACCCCTCCACTTT. Amino acid sequence: CASSSPNRGIGSPLHF.

This sequence joins TRBV5-7 and TRBJ2-1; 12 nucleotides line up with TRBD2. TRBV5-7 is filed as an ORF, its function uncertain. V trimming: 0 bases; J trimming: 7 bases; junction bases outside the gene matches: 8. This CDR3 comprises 17 residues. The CDR3 coding sequence is TGTGCCAGCAGCTTGGATCTAGCGGGGGGGCCGATTAATGAGCAGTTCTTC. As protein: CASSLDLAGGPINEQFF.

V usage is TRBV12-3 or TRBV12-4 and J usage is TRBJ1-5, with 7 positions matching TRBD1. The CDR3 runs to 13 residues. V shed 5 bases and J 4 bases; nucleotides not matched to a gene: 2. CDR3 amino acids: CASSMTGNQPQHF. The CDR3, as DNA: TGTGCCAGCAGTATGACAGGGAATCAGCCCCAGCATTTT.

The V and J genes are TRBV18 and TRBJ1-5, with a possible D match to TRBD1 (6 bases). Trimming removed 6 bases at V and 4 bases at J, with 16 bases between. Looked up from germline, CDR1 is KGHSH and CDR2 is LQKENI. The CDR3 runs 15 residues. The DNA for the CDR3 is TGTGCCAGCTCCCCTACAGGGATAGCAAATCAGCCCCAGCATTTT. It translates to CASSPTGIANQPQHF.

The rearrangement uses TRBV29-1 and TRBJ1-1; TRBD1 might be the D (5 bases). There are 13 residues in the CDR3. The germline V gene has CDR1 SQVTM and CDR2 ANQGSEA. V lost 6 bases and J 4 bases, leaving 15 bases between the germline ends. The DNA of the CDR3 is TGCAGCGTCTCGACAGTAGGGCCCACTGAAGCTTTCTTT. The encoded protein is CSVSTVGPTEAFF.

The V call is TRBV3-1 (or the pseudogene TRBV3-2), the J call TRBJ1-2; D gene unclear. Trimming removed 6 bases from V and 0 bases from J, with 11 bases in between. Germline V gene sequence: CDR1 LGHDT, CDR2 YNNKEL (reference sequence). CDR3 length: 14 amino acids. Here the CDR3 reads CASRRDTPNYGYTF. Here the CDR3 DNA reads TGTGCCAGCAGACGAGACACCCCTAACTATGGCTACACCTTC.

The rearrangement uses TRBV29-1 and TRBJ1-5; no firm D call. The germline V gene has CDR1 SQVTM and CDR2 ANQGSEA. V lost 5 bases and J 2 bases, leaving 16 bases between the germline ends. The CDR3 sequence is 15 residues long. Here the CDR3 reads CSVQLRGSGNQPQHF. In DNA form, the CDR3 reads TGCAGCGTTCAGTTGCGGGGATCAGGCAATCAGCCCCAGCATTTT.

This chain connects TRBV12-2 to TRBJ1-2. TRBV12-2 is assigned pseudogene status. The CDR3 is 15 amino acids. The CDR3, as DNA: TGTGCAAGTCGCTCTAGATTAGGCGGGTCCTTGGGCTACACCTTC. It translates to CASRSRLGGSLGYTF.

This sequence joins TRBV3-1 (or the pseudogene TRBV3-2) and TRBJ1-4; 9 nucleotides align to TRBD1. The germline CDR1 and CDR2 sequences are LGHDT and YNNKEL (reference sequence). The CDR3 runs to 16 residues. J gave up 8 bases and V 2 bases, and 9 bases lay outside the gene matches. CDR3 nucleotide sequence: TGTGCCAGCAGCCAATTAGAGGGACAGGGTGGAGAAAAACTGTTTTTT. Its translation is CASSQLEGQGGEKLFF.